This T cell receptor (beta chain) was sequenced during a study of breast tumors, draining lymph nodes, adjacent tissues. This clonotype was counted many times. Antigen unknown. The CDR3 has 13 residues. CDR1 is SGDLS and CDR2 is YYNGEE in the germline V gene. The germline V and J ends were trimmed by 4 bases and 6 bases, with 11 bases remaining between them. One entry per CDR3 protein, called by TCRdb with MiXCR from the multiplex PCR reads. This sample carries approximately 230,000 distinct CDR3 sequences, under 35% of them seen once, and the ten largest clones take 3% to 4.5%. The lymph nodes were axillary draining lymph nodes from breast cancer patients. The study, taken as a whole, reports: That most tumor T cells come from lymph nodes remained unproven. Most tumor T cells seemingly derive from lymph node, then expand in tumor. Compared with basal-like, luminal-like tumors shared significantly more repertoire with nontumor tissue.

The chain is built from TRBV9 and TRBJ2-1; D is possibly TRBD2 (6 bases). Sequenced sample: axillary lymph node tissue. The TCR sequence derives from a female donor with breast cancer. Some clones in this sample may be carry-over from other donors' samples. The CDR3 protein is CASSPTRGNEQFF. The CDR3 nucleotides read TGTGCCAGCAGCCCGACTAGGGGCAATGAGCAGTTCTTC.